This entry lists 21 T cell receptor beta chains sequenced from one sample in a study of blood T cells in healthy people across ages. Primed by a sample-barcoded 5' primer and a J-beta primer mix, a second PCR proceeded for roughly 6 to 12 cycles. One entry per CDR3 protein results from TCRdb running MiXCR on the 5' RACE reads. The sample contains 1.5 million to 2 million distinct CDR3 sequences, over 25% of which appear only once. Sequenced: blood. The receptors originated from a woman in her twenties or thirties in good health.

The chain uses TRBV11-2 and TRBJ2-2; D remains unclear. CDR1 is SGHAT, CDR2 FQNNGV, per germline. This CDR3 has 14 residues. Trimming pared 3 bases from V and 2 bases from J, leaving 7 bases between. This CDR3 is CASSFFSNTGELFF. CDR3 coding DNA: TGTGCCAGCAGCTTCTTTTCTAACACCGGGGAGCTGTTTTTT. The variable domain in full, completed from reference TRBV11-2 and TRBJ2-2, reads EAGVAQSPRYKIIEKRQSVAFWCNPISGHATLYWYQQILGQGPKLLIQFQNNGVVDDSQLPKDRFSAERLKGVDSTLKIQPAKLEDSAVYLCASSFFSNTGELFFGEGSRLTVL.

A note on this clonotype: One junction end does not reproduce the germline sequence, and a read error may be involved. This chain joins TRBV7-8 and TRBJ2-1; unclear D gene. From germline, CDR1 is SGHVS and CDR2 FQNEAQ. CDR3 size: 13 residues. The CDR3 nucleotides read TGTGCCTGCAGTTTCCCCTTCCCCAATGAGCAGTTCTTC. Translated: CACSFPFPNEQFF.

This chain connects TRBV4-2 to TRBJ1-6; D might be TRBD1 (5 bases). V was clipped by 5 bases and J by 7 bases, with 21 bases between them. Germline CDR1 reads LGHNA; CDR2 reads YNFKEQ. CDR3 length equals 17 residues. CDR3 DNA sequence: TGTGCCAGCAGCGACCATTCCGGGACGGGGCGGAATTCACCCCTCCACTTT. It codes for CASSDHSGTGRNSPLHF.

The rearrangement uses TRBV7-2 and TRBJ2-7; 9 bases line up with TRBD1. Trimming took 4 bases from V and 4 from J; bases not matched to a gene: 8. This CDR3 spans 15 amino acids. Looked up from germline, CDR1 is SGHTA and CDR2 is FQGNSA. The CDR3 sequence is CASSSSGTGLYEQYF. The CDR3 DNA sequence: TGTGCCAGCAGCTCCTCTGGGACAGGGCTATACGAGCAGTACTTC.

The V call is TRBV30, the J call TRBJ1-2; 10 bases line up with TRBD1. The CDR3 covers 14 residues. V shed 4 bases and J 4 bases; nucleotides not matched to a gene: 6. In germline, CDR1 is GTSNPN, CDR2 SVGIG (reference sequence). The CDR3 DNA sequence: TGTGCCTGGACCCCAGGGACAGGGGCCTATGGCTACACCTTC. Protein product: CAWTPGTGAYGYTF.

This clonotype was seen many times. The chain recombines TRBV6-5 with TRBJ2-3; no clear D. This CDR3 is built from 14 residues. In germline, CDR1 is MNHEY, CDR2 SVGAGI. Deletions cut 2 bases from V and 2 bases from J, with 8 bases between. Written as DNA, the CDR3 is TGTGCCAGCAGTTACGGCGGTCCCACAGATACGCAGTATTTT. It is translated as CASSYGGPTDTQYF.

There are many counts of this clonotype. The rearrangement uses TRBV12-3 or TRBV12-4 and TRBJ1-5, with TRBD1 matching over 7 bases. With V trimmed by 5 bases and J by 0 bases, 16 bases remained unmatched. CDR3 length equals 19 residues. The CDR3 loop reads CASSRTGTAPSFSNQPQHF. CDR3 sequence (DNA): TGTGCCAGCAGTAGAACCGGGACAGCTCCCAGTTTTAGCAATCAGCCCCAGCATTTT.

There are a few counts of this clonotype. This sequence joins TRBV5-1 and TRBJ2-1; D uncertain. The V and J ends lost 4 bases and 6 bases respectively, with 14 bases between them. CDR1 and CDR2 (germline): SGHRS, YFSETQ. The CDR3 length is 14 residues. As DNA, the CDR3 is TGCGCCAGCAGCCCATCTCGGGTTGGCAATGAGCAGTTCTTC. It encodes CASSPSRVGNEQFF.

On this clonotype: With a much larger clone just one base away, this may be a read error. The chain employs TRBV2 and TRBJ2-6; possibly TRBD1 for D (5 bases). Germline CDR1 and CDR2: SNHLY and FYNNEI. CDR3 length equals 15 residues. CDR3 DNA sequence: TGTGCCAGCATTTCCCAGGGCTCTGGGGCCAACGTCCCGACTTTC. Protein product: CASISQGSGANVPTF.

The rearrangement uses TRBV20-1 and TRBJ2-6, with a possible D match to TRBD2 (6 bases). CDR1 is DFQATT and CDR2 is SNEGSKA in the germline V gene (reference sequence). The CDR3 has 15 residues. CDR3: CSVPGGSSGANVLTF. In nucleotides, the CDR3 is TGCAGCGTCCCCGGAGGGAGCTCTGGGGCCAACGTCCTGACTTTC.

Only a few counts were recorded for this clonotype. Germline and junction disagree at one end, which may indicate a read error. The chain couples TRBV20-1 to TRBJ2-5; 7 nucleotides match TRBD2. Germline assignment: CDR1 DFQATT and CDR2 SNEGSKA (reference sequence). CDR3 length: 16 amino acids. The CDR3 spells CSASNYASGSQETRYF. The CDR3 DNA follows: TGCAGTGCTAGTAATTATGCTAGCGGAAGCCAAGAGACCCGGTACTTC.

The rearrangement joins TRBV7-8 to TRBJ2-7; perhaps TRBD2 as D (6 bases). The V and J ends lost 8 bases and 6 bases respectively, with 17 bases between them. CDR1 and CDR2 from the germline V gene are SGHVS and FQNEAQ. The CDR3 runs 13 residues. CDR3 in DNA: TGTGCCAGCCGAGGGACTCTCGATGTCGAGCAGTACTTC. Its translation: CASRGTLDVEQYF.

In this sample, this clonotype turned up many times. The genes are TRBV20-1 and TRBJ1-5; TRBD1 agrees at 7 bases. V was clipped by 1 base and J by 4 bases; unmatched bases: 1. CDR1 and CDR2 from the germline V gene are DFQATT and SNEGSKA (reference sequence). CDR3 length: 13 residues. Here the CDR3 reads CSARGDSNQPQHF. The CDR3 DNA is TGCAGTGCTAGAGGGGACAGTAATCAGCCCCAGCATTTT.

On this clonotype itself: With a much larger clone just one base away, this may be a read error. The CDR3 DNA sequence: TGCGCCAGCAGCCAAGATCGGGCCGACTACGCGCAGTACTTC. Amino acid sequence: CASSQDRADYAQYF. The V and J genes are TRBV4-3 and TRBJ2-1; tentative D call: TRBD2 (5 bases). The J call could be wrong; TRBJ2-7 is a better fit for the DNA end. The CDR3 runs 14 residues. Germline-derived CDR1 and CDR2 are LGHNA and YSLEER.

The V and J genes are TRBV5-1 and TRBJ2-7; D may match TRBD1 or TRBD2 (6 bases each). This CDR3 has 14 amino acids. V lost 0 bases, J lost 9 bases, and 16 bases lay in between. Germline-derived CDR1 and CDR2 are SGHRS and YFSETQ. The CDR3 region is CASSLAVGGSWQYF. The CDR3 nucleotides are TGCGCCAGCAGCTTGGCCGTGGGGGGCTCTTGGCAGTACTTC.

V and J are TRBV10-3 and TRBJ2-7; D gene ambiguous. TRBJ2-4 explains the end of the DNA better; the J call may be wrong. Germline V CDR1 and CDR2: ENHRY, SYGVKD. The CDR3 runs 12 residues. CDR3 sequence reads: CAIGPHGDIQYF. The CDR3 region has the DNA TGTGCCATCGGACCGCATGGGGACATTCAGTACTTC.

This CDR3 reads CAWSILQTQYF. CDR3 nucleotides: TGTGCCTGGAGTATCTTGCAGACCCAGTACTTC. The gene calls are TRBV30 and TRBJ2-5; D not certain. The germline V gene encodes CDR1 GTSNPN and CDR2 SVGIG (reference sequence). The CDR3 runs to 11 residues. Trimming cost V 2 bases and J 6 bases, with 7 bases left between them.

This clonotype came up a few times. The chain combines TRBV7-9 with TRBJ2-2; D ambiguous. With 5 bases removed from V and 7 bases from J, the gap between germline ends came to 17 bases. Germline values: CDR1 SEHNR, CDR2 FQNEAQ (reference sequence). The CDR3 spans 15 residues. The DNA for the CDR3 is TGTGCCAGCAGCCTTCTTGTAGGAGTAAGCGGGGAGCTGTTTTTT. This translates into CASSLLVGVSGELFF. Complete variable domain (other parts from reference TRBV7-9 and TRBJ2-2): DTGVSQNPRHKITKRGQNVTFRCDPISEHNRLYWYRQTLGQGPEFLTYFQNEAQLEKSRLLSDRFSAERPKGSFSTLEIQRTEQGDSAMYLCASSLLVGVSGELFFGEGSRLTVL.

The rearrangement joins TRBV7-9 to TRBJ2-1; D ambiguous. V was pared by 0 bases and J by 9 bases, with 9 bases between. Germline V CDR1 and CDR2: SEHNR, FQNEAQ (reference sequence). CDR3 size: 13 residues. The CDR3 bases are TGTGCCAGCAGCTTAGCCAGCGTTACTGAGCAGTTCTTC. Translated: CASSLASVTEQFF.

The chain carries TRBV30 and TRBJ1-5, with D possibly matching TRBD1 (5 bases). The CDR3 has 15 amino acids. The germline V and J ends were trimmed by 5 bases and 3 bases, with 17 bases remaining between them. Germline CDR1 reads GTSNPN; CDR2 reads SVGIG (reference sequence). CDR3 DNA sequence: TGTGCCTGGGGTGGGGGTCAGGGATACAATCAGCCCCAGCATTTT. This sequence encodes CAWGGGQGYNQPQHF.

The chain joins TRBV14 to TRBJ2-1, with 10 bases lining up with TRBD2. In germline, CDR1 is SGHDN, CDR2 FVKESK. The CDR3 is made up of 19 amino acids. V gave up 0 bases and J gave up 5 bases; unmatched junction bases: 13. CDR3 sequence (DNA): TGTGCCAGCAGCCAAGATCCGTGGTCAGCGGGGGGGAAAGACAATGAGCAGTTCTTC. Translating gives CASSQDPWSAGGKDNEQFF.